These 5 T cell receptor beta chains share one sample of origin, sequenced in a study of PD-1 blockade in mismatch repair-deficient tumors. Method: immunoSEQ multiplex PCR; TCRdb's copy keeps in-frame clones and lacks some. Of more than 40,000 clones listed, around four fifths are singletons. The source was peripheral blood, collected 4 weeks after starting pembrolizumab. The origin of the receptors is an adult with mismatch repair-deficient cancer.

The V gene is TRBV27, the J gene TRBJ2-7, with D unclear. Trimming took off 3 bases at V and 0 bases at J, with 12 bases between the two ends. Germline V CDR1 and CDR2: MNHEY, SMNVEV (reference sequence). The CDR3 has 15 residues. CDR3 in amino acids: CASSFQASSSYEQYF. The CDR3 DNA sequence: TGTGCCAGCAGTTTCCAAGCGTCGAGCTCCTACGAGCAGTACTTC.

This clone was seen only once. The gene calls are TRBV18 and TRBJ2-1, with D tentatively TRBD2 (6 bases). This CDR3 spans 15 amino acids. Trimming removed 3 bases from V and 7 bases from J, with 16 bases in between. Germline CDR1 KGHSH, CDR2 LQKENI. The DNA of the CDR3 is TGTGCCAGCTCACCGACCGGGACTTCCATAAATGAGCAGTTCTTC. Translation: CASSPTGTSINEQFF.

The V gene is TRBV5-6, the J gene TRBJ2-4, with a possible D match to TRBD1 (5 bases). Germline CDR1 reads SGHDT; CDR2 reads YYEEEE. The length of the CDR3 is 14 residues. Between the trimmed V and J ends, which lost 0 bases and 7 bases, there was a span of 11 bases. The CDR3 DNA reads as TGTGCCAGCAGCTTGGGAAGTCAGGGTAACATTCAGTACTTC. Amino acids: CASSLGSQGNIQYF.

This clone was recorded only once. The rearrangement uses TRBV19 and TRBJ2-5; no definite D call. V lost 4 bases to trimming and J lost 4 bases, with 7 bases between them. This CDR3 is built from 12 residues. Per germline, CDR1 LNHDA and CDR2 SQIVND (reference sequence). DNA of the CDR3: TGTGCCAGTAGTAAACAGTCAGAGACCCAGTACTTC. As protein: CASSKQSETQYF.

The V gene is TRBV19, the J gene TRBJ2-7, with a tentative D call TRBD2 (6 bases). The CDR3 has 14 residues. Per germline, CDR1 LNHDA and CDR2 SQIVND (reference sequence). Trimming took off 3 bases at V and 2 bases at J, with 11 bases between the two ends. The CDR3 here is CASSIPGLTYEQYF. As DNA, the CDR3 is TGTGCCAGTAGTATCCCGGGACTCACCTACGAGCAGTACTTC.